The entry below describes one T cell receptor beta chain. The data are from a study of blood T cell repertoires in COVID-19. The wider study: There were acute and convalescent COVID-19 samples, and they came from the United States, Italy and Spain.

From germline, CDR1 is SEHNR and CDR2 FQNEAQ (reference sequence). Trimming removed 4 bases from V and 5 bases from J, with 20 bases in between. The CDR3 has 17 residues. TCRdb's table, derived via immunoSEQ multiplex PCR, lists solely in-frame clones and lacks some. The sample carries around 100,000 clones, 91% recorded once. The V call is TRBV7-9, the J call TRBJ1-4; D is unclear. The specimen was peripheral blood. This receptor was taken from a human donor with active COVID-19. The donor label of this sample is uncertain. CDR3 DNA: TGTGCCAGCAGCTCCACTCCCCGGACGGGAGAGAATGAAAAACTGTTTTTT. Protein: CASSSTPRTGENEKLFF.